This entry lists 24 T cell receptor beta chains sequenced from one sample in a study of regulatory T cells in long-lasting Graves disease. For TCR beta, libraries came from iRepertoire HTBI primers and Arm-PCR of CDR3 regions. MiXCR, run by TCRdb on the multiplex PCR reads, gives a single entry per CDR3 protein. Altogether 580,000 or so distinct CDR3 sequences are present, roughly 15% being singletons, with the ten largest covering 9.5% to 15%. The time point was: newly diagnosed GD, antithyroid drugs for less than 3 months. Researchers made the TCR library from RNA that was extracted from PBMCs. This sample also belongs to another study, concerning T cells in Graves' hyperthyroidism and ophthalmopathy.

The sequenced sample was peripheral blood mononuclear cells (PBMCs), obtained at new diagnosis, from a patient treated with antithyroid drugs. Receptors originate from a man younger than 35 with Graves disease.

This clonotype turned up a few times. This clone may be a read error of a much larger clone one base away. V and J are TRBV28 and TRBJ2-7; possible D gene TRBD2, 7 bases. Trimming pared 6 bases from V and 3 bases from J, leaving 15 bases between. CDR1 is MDHEN, CDR2 SYDVKM, per germline. The CDR3 length is 14 residues. The CDR3 reads CASRLGGAGYEQYF. CDR3 in DNA: TGTGCCAGCAGACTTGGGGGGGCCGGCTACGAGCAGTACTTC.

The chain carries TRBV5-1 and TRBJ2-1; no definite D call. Germline V lookup: CDR1 SGHRS, CDR2 YFSETQ. This CDR3 spans 13 amino acids. V gave up 0 bases and J gave up 5 bases, with 6 bases separating them. The CDR3 protein is CASSLELNNEQFF. In nucleotides, the CDR3 is TGCGCCAGCAGCTTGGAACTGAACAATGAGCAGTTCTTC.

Details on this clonotype: This sequence may be a read error, since a much larger clone differs from it by one base. The chain is built from TRBV2 and TRBJ2-1; D is unclear. The CDR3 is made up of 13 amino acids. The germline CDR1 and CDR2 sequences are SNHLY and FYNNEI. The CDR3 nucleotides read TGTGCCAGCAGTGTGTGGGAATCCAATGGGCAGTTCTTC. It is translated as CASSVWESNGQFF.

This clonotype came up many times. This rearrangement joins TRBV12-3 or TRBV12-4 to TRBJ2-1; 10 bases are shared with TRBD2. The CDR3 has 15 residues. After removal of 7 bases from V and 8 bases from J, the junction contained 11 bases not matched to a gene. The CDR3: CASTLLAGSLHEQFF. In DNA form, the CDR3 reads TGTGCCAGCACCCTACTAGCGGGATCACTCCATGAGCAGTTCTTC.

This clonotype was observed a handful of times. The chain links TRBV19 to TRBJ2-3; D gene ambiguous. The V gene's germline CDR1 is LNHDA and CDR2 SQIVND (reference sequence). The CDR3 sequence is 15 residues long. V lost 3 bases to trimming and J lost 2 bases, with 12 bases between them. The CDR3 region is CASSITAKDTDTQYF. CDR3 nucleotide sequence: TGTGCCAGTAGTATTACGGCGAAGGACACAGATACGCAGTATTTT. The full variable domain, its missing parts supplied by reference TRBV19 and TRBJ2-3, is DGGITQSPKYLFRKEGQNVTLSCEQNLNHDAMYWYRQDPGQGLRLIYYSQIVNDFQKGDIAEGYSVSREKKESFPLTVTSAQKNPTAFYLCASSITAKDTDTQYFGPGTRLTVL.

This clonotype was recorded at least ten times. The rearrangement links TRBV28 to TRBJ1-2, with 8 bases matching TRBD1. The germline gives CDR1 MDHEN, CDR2 SYDVKM. V lost 2 bases, J lost 4 bases, and 0 bases stayed unmatched. The CDR3 runs to 13 residues. CDR3 coding DNA: TGTGCCAGCAGTTTAACAGGGGGCTATGGCTACACCTTC. It translates to CASSLTGGYGYTF.

Only a few counts were recorded for this clonotype. This sequence joins TRBV6-1 and TRBJ2-1, with D possibly being TRBD1 (5 bases). The CDR3 loop spans 14 amino acids. Deletions cut 3 bases from V and 4 bases from J, with 10 bases between. CDR1 and CDR2 from the germline V gene are MNHNS and SASEGT. In nucleotides, the CDR3 is TGTGCCAGCAGTGACCGACAGTATTACAATGAGCAGTTCTTC. Protein product: CASSDRQYYNEQFF.

The sample holds a few counts of this clonotype. The J gene is TRBJ1-3, the V gene TRBV10-3; D not certain. Germline loops: CDR1 ENHRY, CDR2 SYGVKD. V lost 2 bases and J 0 bases, leaving 5 bases between the germline ends. The CDR3 totals 14 residues. CDR3 sequence reads: CAISETNSGNTIYF. CDR3 bases: TGTGCCATCAGTGAGACGAACTCTGGAAACACCATATATTTT.

This chain connects TRBV7-9 to TRBJ2-2, with D perhaps matching TRBD2 (6 bases). This CDR3 spans 16 amino acids. CDR1 and CDR2 from the germline V gene are SEHNR and FQNEAQ (reference sequence). V shed 1 base and J shed 5 bases, with 14 bases lying between them. CDR3 DNA sequence: TGTGCCAGCAGCTTAGATACGGGAGCGAGTACCGGGGAGCTGTTTTTT. Encoded protein: CASSLDTGASTGELFF.

The chain joins TRBV3-1 to TRBJ2-2, with D perhaps matching TRBD2 (5 bases). Germline V gives CDR1 LGHDT, CDR2 YNNKEL (reference sequence). The CDR3 covers 14 residues. The V end was cut by 11 bases, the J end by 0 bases, with 13 bases between. The CDR3 loop is CAASGVTNTGELFF. The CDR3 DNA sequence: TGTGCCGCCTCCGGGGTAACGAACACCGGGGAGCTGTTTTTT.

This clonotype has a count of ten or more. The chain couples TRBV5-1 to TRBJ1-1, with TRBD1 matching 9 bases. The CDR3 is made up of 16 amino acids. Unmatched junction bases numbered 9, after V lost 0 bases and J lost 6 bases. The V gene's germline CDR1 is SGHRS and CDR2 YFSETQ. CDR3 sequence (DNA): TGCGCCAGCAGCTTGGTCCGGGACAGGGTGGGGGCTGAAGCTTTCTTT. Translation gives CASSLVRDRVGAEAFF. Full variable domain (outside the CDR3, taken from reference TRBV5-1 and TRBJ1-1): KAGVTQTPRYLIKTRGQQVTLSCSPISGHRSVSWYQQTPGQGLQFLFEYFSETQRNKGNFPGRFSGRQFSNSRSEMNVSTLELGDSALYLCASSLVRDRVGAEAFFGQGTRLTVV.

As regards this clonotype: It may be a read error: a sequence one base away is much more abundant. J is TRBJ1-6 and V is TRBV12-3 or TRBV12-4; weak D call: TRBD1 (5 bases). The CDR3 runs 16 residues. The CDR3 DNA reads as TGTGCCAGCAGTTTAGGGGGACTTACGGGTAATTCACCCCCCCACTTT. It codes for CASSLGGLTGNSPPHF.

This clonotype was seen a few times. The chain combines TRBV5-8 with TRBJ1-2; a weak D match, TRBD1 (5 bases). Per the germline V gene, CDR1 is SGHTS and CDR2 is YDEGEE. The V end was cut by 2 bases, the J end by 4 bases, with 21 bases between. This CDR3 has 17 residues. The CDR3 spells CASSFTAGAKSAYGYTF. CDR3 nucleotide sequence: TGTGCCAGCAGCTTCACCGCCGGGGCCAAATCTGCCTATGGCTACACCTTC. Full variable domain (rest looked up from reference TRBV5-8 and TRBJ1-2): EAGVTQSPTHLIKTRGQQATLRCSPISGHTSVYWYQQALGLGLQFLLWYDEGEERNRGNFPPRFSGRQFPNYSSELNVNALELEDSALYLCASSFTAGAKSAYGYTFGSGTRLTVV.

This clonotype has more than one count but fewer than ten. The gene calls are TRBV7-9 and TRBJ1-2; D is unresolved. Trimming removed 5 bases at V and 6 bases at J, with 19 bases between. The germline V gene has CDR1 SEHNR and CDR2 FQNEAQ (reference sequence). The CDR3 is 15 residues long. The CDR3 spells CASSELDKTPDGYTF. As DNA, the CDR3 is TGTGCCAGCAGCGAACTCGACAAGACCCCCGATGGCTACACCTTC.

The chain combines TRBV12-3 or TRBV12-4 with TRBJ1-2; 9 bases match TRBD1. The CDR3 is 13 residues long. V lost 6 bases to trimming and J lost 7 bases; unmatched junction nucleotides: 6. The CDR3 here is CASRTGQGFGYTF. The DNA for the CDR3 is TGTGCCAGCAGAACGGGACAGGGTTTTGGCTACACCTTC.

This clonotype was detected many times. The rearrangement uses TRBV3-1 and TRBJ2-3; perhaps TRBD2 as D (5 bases). CDR1 and CDR2 from the germline V gene are LGHDT and YNNKEL (reference sequence). The V and J ends lost 6 bases and 3 bases respectively, with 10 bases between them. The CDR3 is 13 amino acids. As DNA, the CDR3 is TGTGCCAGCAGTCACGGAGGTACAGATACGCAGTATTTT. Its protein is CASSHGGTDTQYF.

The J gene is TRBJ2-2, the V gene TRBV29-1; 9 bases map to TRBD2. Looked up from germline, CDR1 is SQVTM and CDR2 is ANQGSEA. The CDR3 has 13 amino acids. J gave up 4 bases and V 5 bases, and 2 bases lay outside the gene matches. The CDR3 DNA reads TGCAGCGTTAGCGGGAGGTTCACCGGGGAGCTGTTTTTT. The encoded protein is CSVSGRFTGELFF.

This clonotype was seen only a few times. J is TRBJ2-3 and V is TRBV13, with TRBD1 matching 8 bases. V trimming: 3 bases; J trimming: 4 bases; junction bases outside the gene matches: 3. From germline, CDR1 is PRHDT and CDR2 FYEKMQ (reference sequence). CDR3 length: 14 residues. The CDR3 DNA sequence: TGTGCCAGCAGCTTCGGCAGGGGGCCAGATACGCAGTATTTT. Translated: CASSFGRGPDTQYF.

This clonotype was recorded at least ten times. This chain uses TRBV20-1 with TRBJ2-1; the match to TRBD1 covers 8 bases. CDR3 size: 15 residues. With V trimmed by 0 bases and J by 9 bases, 10 bases remained unmatched. CDR1 DFQATT and CDR2 SNEGSKA come from the germline V gene (reference sequence). The CDR3 loop reads CSARDPRQGNIEQFF. CDR3 DNA sequence: TGCAGTGCTAGAGATCCGAGACAGGGGAATATTGAGCAGTTCTTC.

CDR3 DNA sequence: TGTGCCAGCAGTTACTTGGTGCTAGCGGGAGGAGGAGAGACCCAGTACTTC. Protein: CASSYLVLAGGGETQYF. The chain uses TRBV6-9 and TRBJ2-5, with 11 positions matching TRBD2. The CDR3 has 17 residues. The J segment lost 4 bases and the V segment lost 3 bases, leaving 10 bases of the junction unmatched. Germline loops: CDR1 MNHGY, CDR2 SVAAGI.

The chain carries TRBV12-3 or TRBV12-4 and TRBJ2-1; 9 bases fit TRBD2. The junction had 4 bases not matched to a gene; V was cut back by 2 bases and J by 2 bases. The CDR3 extends over 16 amino acids. The CDR3 loop reads CASSLRASGTYNEQFF. The CDR3 nucleotides are TGTGCCAGCAGTTTAAGGGCTAGCGGGACCTACAATGAGCAGTTCTTC.

This clonotype was seen more than once but under ten times. The chain joins TRBV4-2 to TRBJ1-2, with D possibly TRBD1 on 5 matching bases. This CDR3 contains 15 residues. Per germline, CDR1 LGHNA and CDR2 YNFKEQ. V gave up 0 bases and J gave up 5 bases, with 13 bases separating them. The CDR3 nucleotides read TGTGCCAGCAGCCAAGATCCCTGGACACCATATGGCTACACCTTC. This translates into CASSQDPWTPYGYTF.

This clonotype was counted ten times or more. The gene calls are TRBV2 and TRBJ2-7, with TRBD1 matching 7 bases. Per the germline V gene, CDR1 is SNHLY and CDR2 is FYNNEI. CDR3 size: 13 residues. V dropped 4 bases and J dropped 5; count of bases not matched to a gene: 5. CDR3 in DNA: TGTGCCAGCAGTGGACAGGGAGTGGACGAGCAGTACTTC. It is translated as CASSGQGVDEQYF.

This clonotype was seen more than once but under ten times. This rearrangement joins TRBV20-1 to TRBJ1-1, with D uncertain. The CDR3 contains 17 residues. Per the germline V gene, CDR1 is DFQATT and CDR2 is SNEGSKA (reference sequence). V shed 0 bases and J shed 3 bases, with 20 bases lying between them. This chain's CDR3 is CSARDMGIKVVHTEAFF. DNA of the CDR3: TGCAGTGCTAGAGATATGGGGATTAAGGTGGTGCACACTGAAGCTTTCTTT.